The rows below give T cell receptor beta chains drawn from one sample of a study of CD8 T cells in Susac syndrome. TCRdb re-analysed the immunoSEQ multiplex PCR reads in MiXCR, keeping a single row per CDR3 protein. The sample comprises under 200,000 distinct CDR3 sequences, 92% of which are singletons, and around 0.079% rests with the top ten. The sample comprised CD4+ T cells from PBMCs. The receptors were gathered from a human donor in good health. The CDR3 runs from the conserved cysteine through the conserved F or W. The D gene is left open where the match is weak.

>TRBJ2-2|TRBV7-6|TRBD1
CASSLGWTGLAGELFF
>TRBJ1-2|TRBV20-1|NA
CSAGGFGYTF
>TRBJ1-1|TRBV6-1|NA
CASSEAPGQATGTEAFF
>TRBJ2-7|TRBV7-2|TRBD1
CASSLGQLYEQYF
>TRBJ2-3|TRBV29-1|NA
CSVLRGDTQYF
>TRBJ2-2|TRBV18|NA
CASSPNGPTGELFF
>TRBJ2-7|TRBV2|NA
CASSEGILSYEQYF
>TRBJ2-3|TRBV5-1|NA
CASSQDSSDTQYF
>TRBJ1-1|TRBV3-1|NA
CASSPRDKSNTEAFF
>TRBJ1-5|TRBV18|TRBD1
CASSGTESNQPQHF
>TRBJ2-3|TRBV25-1|NA
CASSVGEDTQYF
>TRBJ2-2|TRBV23-1|NA
CASSPPGANTGELFF
>TRBJ2-3|TRBV2|NA
CASSSTLEDTQYF
>TRBJ2-1|TRBV10-1|NA
CASSRYGGEQFF
>TRBJ2-2|TRBV20-1|TRBD1
CSARYRGPAGELFF
>TRBJ2-3|TRBV14|NA
CASSPGRQSTDTQYF